Presented here are 13 T cell receptor beta chains from one specimen sequenced in a study of CD8 T cells in Susac syndrome. cDNA came from about 0.5 to 1 ug RNA primed by random hexamers. TCRdb processed the immunoSEQ multiplex PCR reads anew with MiXCR; each CDR3 protein has one entry. The sample shows 230,000 or so distinct CDR3 sequences, about 96% of them seen only once. Sequencing was performed on CD4+ T cells from PBMCs. Receptor source: a human donor with multiple sclerosis.

V gene TRBV27 combines with J gene TRBJ1-2, with TRBD1 identical over 7 bases. Germline loops: CDR1 MNHEY, CDR2 SMNVEV (reference sequence). V lost 3 bases, J lost 3 bases, and 4 bases stayed unmatched. CDR3 length equals 14 residues. The CDR3 protein is CASSFRTGDYGYTF. The CDR3 DNA sequence: TGTGCCAGCAGTTTTCGAACAGGGGACTATGGCTACACCTTC.

The chain recombines TRBV12-3 or TRBV12-4 with TRBJ1-1; no clear D. Trimming shortened V by 7 bases and J by 0 bases, and 12 bases separated the two germline ends. The CDR3 is 14 residues long. The CDR3 bases are TGTGCCAGCATCAGGTCCCTCTTGAACACTGAAGCTTTCTTT. Protein product: CASIRSLLNTEAFF.

This chain connects TRBV3-1 to TRBJ2-7; D perhaps matches TRBD2 (6 bases). The CDR3 is 14 residues long. Trimming removed 3 bases at V and 9 bases at J, with 18 bases between. Germline-derived CDR1 and CDR2 are LGHDT and YNNKEL (reference sequence). In DNA form, the CDR3 reads TGTGCCAGCAGCCAGGGGGGACCAGCGAACGGGCAGTACTTC. Its translation: CASSQGGPANGQYF.

The gene calls are TRBV5-4 and TRBJ2-1, with D perhaps matching TRBD1 or TRBD2 (5 bases each). CDR3 length: 13 amino acids. V was trimmed by 4 bases and J by 5 bases, leaving 10 bases between them. Per the germline V gene, CDR1 is SGHNT and CDR2 is YYREEE (reference sequence). The CDR3 nucleotides read TGTGCCAGCAGCCGGGACGGCAACAATGAGCAGTTCTTC. Its translation: CASSRDGNNEQFF.

The V gene is TRBV9, the J gene TRBJ2-6, with D perhaps matching TRBD1 (6 bases). Per the germline V gene, CDR1 is SGDLS and CDR2 is YYNGEE. This CDR3 is built from 14 residues. Trimming took off 10 bases at V and 2 bases at J, with 13 bases between the two ends. This CDR3 is CAGQTGPGANVLTF. The CDR3 bases are TGTGCCGGCCAAACAGGGCCTGGGGCCAACGTCCTGACTTTC.

The chain employs TRBV3-1 and TRBJ1-2; D is undetermined. V was clipped by 4 bases and J by 7 bases, with 16 bases between them. The germline V gene encodes CDR1 LGHDT and CDR2 YNNKEL (reference sequence). This CDR3 is 14 amino acids long. This CDR3 is CASSPNVGLGGYTF. The DNA of the CDR3 is TGTGCCAGCAGCCCCAACGTTGGGCTGGGTGGCTACACCTTC. The full variable domain, in which reference TRBV3-1 and TRBJ1-2 provide the parts outside the CDR3, is DTAVSQTPKYLVTQMGNDKSIKCEQNLGHDTMYWYKQDSKKFLKIMFSYNNKELIINETVPNRFSPKSPDKAHLNLHINSLELGDSAVYFCASSPNVGLGGYTFGSGTRLTVV.

This clonotype occurred once. The rearrangement uses TRBV20-1 and TRBJ1-1; D uncertain. Germline values: CDR1 DFQATT, CDR2 SNEGSKA (reference sequence). Trimming shortened V by 0 bases and J by 4 bases, and 12 bases separated the two germline ends. CDR3 size: 14 residues. The CDR3 bases are TGCAGTGCTAGAGATGCCCCCCCTCGCACTGAAGCTTTCTTT. The encoded protein is CSARDAPPRTEAFF.

For the CDR3, the DNA is TGCAGTGCTGCTAGCTCTGGAAACACCATATATTTT. It specifies CSAASSGNTIYF. The chain has TRBV20-1 and TRBJ1-3; D not certain. CDR1 and CDR2 from the germline V gene are DFQATT and SNEGSKA (reference sequence). The length of the CDR3 is 12 residues. The V end was cut by 5 bases, the J end by 0 bases, with 5 bases between.

The rearrangement uses TRBV4-2 and TRBJ2-5, with 8 nucleotides matching TRBD2. Per the germline V gene, CDR1 is LGHNA and CDR2 is YNFKEQ. V lost 1 base and J lost 2; bases outside the gene matches: 6. The CDR3 contains 16 residues. The CDR3 sequence is CASSQVLAGRQETQYF. The CDR3 DNA sequence: TGTGCCAGCAGCCAAGTCTTAGCGGGGAGGCAAGAGACCCAGTACTTC.

This clonotype was detected only once. The chain has TRBV12-3 or TRBV12-4 and TRBJ1-2; D is undetermined. The CDR3 loop spans 16 amino acids. V was pared by 5 bases and J by 7 bases, with 23 bases between. CDR3 sequence (DNA): TGTGCCAGCAGTACTTCTAGGACCCGATCAGTAGGTGGCTACACCTTC. Translation: CASSTSRTRSVGGYTF.

The chain joins TRBV20-1 to TRBJ2-5; D gene unclear. Germline CDR1 DFQATT, CDR2 SNEGSKA (reference sequence). The CDR3 totals 12 residues. Trimming pared 6 bases from V and 7 bases from J, leaving 15 bases between. This chain's CDR3 is CSARTVQLTQYF. CDR3 nucleotides: TGCAGTGCCAGGACGGTGCAGTTGACCCAGTACTTC.

The chain links TRBV2 to TRBJ2-5, with TRBD1 as a possible D gene (6 bases). From germline, CDR1 is SNHLY and CDR2 FYNNEI. Trimming shortened V by 4 bases and J by 3 bases, and 15 bases separated the two germline ends. This CDR3 has 15 residues. In DNA form, the CDR3 reads TGTGCCAGCAGTGTTTCGACAGGCGCCAAAGAGACCCAGTACTTC. Protein product: CASSVSTGAKETQYF.

The V gene is TRBV2, the J gene TRBJ2-7; maybe TRBD2 (7 bases). This CDR3 region has 16 residues. CDR1 is SNHLY, CDR2 FYNNEI, per germline. The ends were cut back, 7 bases at V and 0 bases at J, with 19 bases in the middle. CDR3 in amino acids: CASKSTGGRSSYEQYF. CDR3 sequence (DNA): TGTGCCAGCAAATCGACGGGGGGCCGAAGCTCCTACGAGCAGTACTTC.